The clone carrying this T cell receptor (beta chain) was counted ten times or more. Its target is not known. This specimen comes from a study of identical twins. Study results and caveats: Sequences that were out-of-frame, alpha and twin-shared displayed an excess of low generation probability. Weaker excess sharing between twins was seen in beta out-of-frame sequences.

This CDR3 has 13 residues. CDR1 SEHNR and CDR2 FQNEAQ come from the germline V gene (reference sequence). V was clipped by 1 base and J by 5 bases, with 8 bases between them. TCRdb called the 5' RACE reads again in MiXCR, with one record for every CDR3 protein. Of a few hundred thousand distinct CDR3 sequences in the sample, around 9.6% are singletons; the top ten hold approximately 3%. These data also featured in a second study, about yellow fever vaccine responses in identical twins.

The chain combines TRBV7-9 with TRBJ2-5, with unresolved D. Source material: PBMCs. The sequence was obtained from a woman aged 18-29 years in good health. DNA of the CDR3: TGTGCCAGCAGCTTAGACCAATTGGAGACCCAGTACTTC. Its translation is CASSLDQLETQYF.